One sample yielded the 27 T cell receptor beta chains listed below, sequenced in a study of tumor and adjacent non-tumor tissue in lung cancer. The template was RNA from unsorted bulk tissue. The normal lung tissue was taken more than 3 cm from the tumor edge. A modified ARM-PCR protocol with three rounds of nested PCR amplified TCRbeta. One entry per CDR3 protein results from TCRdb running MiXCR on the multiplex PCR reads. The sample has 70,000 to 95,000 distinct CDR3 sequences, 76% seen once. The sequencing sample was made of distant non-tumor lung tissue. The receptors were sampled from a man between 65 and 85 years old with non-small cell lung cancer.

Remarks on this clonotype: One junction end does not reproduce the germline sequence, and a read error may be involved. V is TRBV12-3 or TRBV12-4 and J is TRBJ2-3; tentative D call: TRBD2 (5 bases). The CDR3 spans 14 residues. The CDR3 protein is CPRRSSGGTDTQYF. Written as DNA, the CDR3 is TGTCCCAGGAGGAGCAGTGGGGGCACAGATACGCAGTATTTT.

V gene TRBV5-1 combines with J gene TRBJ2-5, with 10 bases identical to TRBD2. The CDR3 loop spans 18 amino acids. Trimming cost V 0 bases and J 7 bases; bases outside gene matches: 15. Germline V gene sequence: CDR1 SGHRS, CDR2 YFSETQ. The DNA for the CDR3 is TGCGCCAGCAGCTTGGCTACAGCGGGAGGGTTCACCCCAGGGACCCAGTACTTC. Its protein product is CASSLATAGGFTPGTQYF. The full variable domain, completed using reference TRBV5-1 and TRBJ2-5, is KAGVTQTPRYLIKTRGQQVTLSCSPISGHRSVSWYQQTPGQGLQFLFEYFSETQRNKGNFPGRFSGRQFSNSRSEMNVSTLELGDSALYLCASSLATAGGFTPGTQYFGPGTRLLVL.

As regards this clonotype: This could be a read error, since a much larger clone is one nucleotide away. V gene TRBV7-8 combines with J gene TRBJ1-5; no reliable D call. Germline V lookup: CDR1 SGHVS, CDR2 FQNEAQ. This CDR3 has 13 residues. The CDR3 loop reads CASSIGRDHPQHF. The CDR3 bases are TGTGCCAGCAGCATTGGGAGGGATCATCCCCAGCATTTT.

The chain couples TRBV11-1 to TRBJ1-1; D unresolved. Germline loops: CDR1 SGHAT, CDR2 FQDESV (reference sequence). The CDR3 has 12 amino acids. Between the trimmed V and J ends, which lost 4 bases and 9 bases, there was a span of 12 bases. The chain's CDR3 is CASSSVGPQAFF. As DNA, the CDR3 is TGTGCCAGCAGCTCTGTCGGTCCGCAAGCTTTCTTT.

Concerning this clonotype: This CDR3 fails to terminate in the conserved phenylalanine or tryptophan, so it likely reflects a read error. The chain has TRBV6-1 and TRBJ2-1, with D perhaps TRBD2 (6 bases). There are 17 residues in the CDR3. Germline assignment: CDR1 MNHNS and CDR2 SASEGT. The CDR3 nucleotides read TGTGCTAGCAGTGAAGACGTGGGACTCTTTGGCTACAATGAGCAGTTCCTC. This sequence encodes CASSEDVGLFGYNEQFL.

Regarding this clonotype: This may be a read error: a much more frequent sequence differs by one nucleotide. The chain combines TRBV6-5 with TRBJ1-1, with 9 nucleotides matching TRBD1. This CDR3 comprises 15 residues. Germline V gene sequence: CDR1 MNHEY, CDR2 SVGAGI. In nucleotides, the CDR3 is TGTGCCAGCAGTGCCCGACAGGGGGTGAACACTGAACCTTTCTTT. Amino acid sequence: CASSARQGVNTEPFF.

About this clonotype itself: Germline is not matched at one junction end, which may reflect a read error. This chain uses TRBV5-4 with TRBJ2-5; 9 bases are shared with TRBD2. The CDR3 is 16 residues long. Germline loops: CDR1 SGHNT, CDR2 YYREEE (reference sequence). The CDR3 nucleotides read TGTGCCAGCAGCTTGGGTAGCGGGGGTGTGCAGGAGACCCACTACTTC. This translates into CASSLGSGGVQETHYF.

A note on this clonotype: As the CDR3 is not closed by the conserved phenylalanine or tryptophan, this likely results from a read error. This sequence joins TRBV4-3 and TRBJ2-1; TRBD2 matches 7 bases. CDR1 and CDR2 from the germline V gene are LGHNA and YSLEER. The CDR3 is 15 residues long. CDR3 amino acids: CASSHRLADYNKQFL. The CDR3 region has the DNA TGCGCCAGCAGCCACAGACTAGCAGATTACAATAAGCAGTTCCTC.

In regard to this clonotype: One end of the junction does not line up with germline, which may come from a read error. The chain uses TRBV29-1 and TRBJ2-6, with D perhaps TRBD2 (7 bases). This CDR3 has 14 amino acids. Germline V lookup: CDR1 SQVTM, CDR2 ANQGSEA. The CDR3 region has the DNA TGCAGCATTGAGGCGGGGGCTGGGGCCAACGACCTGACTTTC. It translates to CSIEAGAGANDLTF.

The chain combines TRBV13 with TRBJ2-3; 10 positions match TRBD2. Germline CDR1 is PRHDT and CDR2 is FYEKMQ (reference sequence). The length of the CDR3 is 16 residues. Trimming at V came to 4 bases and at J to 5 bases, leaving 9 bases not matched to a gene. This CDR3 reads CASSSSSGGGIDTQYF. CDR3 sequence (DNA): TGTGCCAGCAGCTCGTCTAGCGGGGGCGGAATAGATACGCAGTATTTT.

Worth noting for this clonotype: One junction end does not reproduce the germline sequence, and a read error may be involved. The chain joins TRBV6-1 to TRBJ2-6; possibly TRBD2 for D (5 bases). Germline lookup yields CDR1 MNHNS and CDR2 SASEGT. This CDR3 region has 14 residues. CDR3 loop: CVSSGGAGANVLTF. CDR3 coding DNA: TGTGTCAGCAGTGGAGGAGCCGGGGCCAACGTCCTGACTTTC.

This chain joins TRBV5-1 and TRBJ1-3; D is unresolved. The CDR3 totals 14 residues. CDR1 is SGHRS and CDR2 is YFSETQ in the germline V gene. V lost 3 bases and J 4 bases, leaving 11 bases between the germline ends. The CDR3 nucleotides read TGCGCCAGCAGCTCCCGAGACGGGGGAAACACCATATATTTT. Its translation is CASSSRDGGNTIYF.

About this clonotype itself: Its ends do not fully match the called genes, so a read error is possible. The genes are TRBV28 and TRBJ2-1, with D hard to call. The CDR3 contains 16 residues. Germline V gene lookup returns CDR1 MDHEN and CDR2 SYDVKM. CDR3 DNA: TGTGCCAGCAGCCCCTTTCGAGGATCCTCCTACAATGGGCAGTTATTC. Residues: CASSPFRGSSYNGQLF.

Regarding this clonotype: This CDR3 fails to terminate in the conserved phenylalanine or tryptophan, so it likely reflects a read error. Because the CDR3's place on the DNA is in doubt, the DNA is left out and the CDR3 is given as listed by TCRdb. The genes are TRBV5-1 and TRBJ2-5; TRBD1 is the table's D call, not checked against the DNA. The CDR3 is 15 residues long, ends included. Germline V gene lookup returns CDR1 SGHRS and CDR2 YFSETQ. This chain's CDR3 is CASSLTSGPGVTQYY.

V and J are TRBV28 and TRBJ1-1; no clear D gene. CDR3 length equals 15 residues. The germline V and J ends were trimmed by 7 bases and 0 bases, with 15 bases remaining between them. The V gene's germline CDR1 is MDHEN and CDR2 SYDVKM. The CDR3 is CASNSDGWMNTEAFF. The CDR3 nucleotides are TGTGCCAGCAACTCTGACGGATGGATGAACACTGAAGCTTTCTTT.

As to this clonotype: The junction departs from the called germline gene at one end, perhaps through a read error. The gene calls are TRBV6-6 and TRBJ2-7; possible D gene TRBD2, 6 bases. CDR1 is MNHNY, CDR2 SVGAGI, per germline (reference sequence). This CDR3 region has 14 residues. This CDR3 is CATSFPGLNYKQYF. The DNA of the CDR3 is TGTGCCACCAGTTTCCCGGGACTCAACTACAAGCAGTACTTC.

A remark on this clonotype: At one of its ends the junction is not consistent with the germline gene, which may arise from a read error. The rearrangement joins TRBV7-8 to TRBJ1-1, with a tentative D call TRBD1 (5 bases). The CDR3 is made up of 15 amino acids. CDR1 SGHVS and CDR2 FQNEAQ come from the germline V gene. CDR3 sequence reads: CACSQGPRVNTEAFF. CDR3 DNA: TGTGCCTGCAGCCAGGGTCCGCGGGTGAACACTGAAGCTTTCTTT.

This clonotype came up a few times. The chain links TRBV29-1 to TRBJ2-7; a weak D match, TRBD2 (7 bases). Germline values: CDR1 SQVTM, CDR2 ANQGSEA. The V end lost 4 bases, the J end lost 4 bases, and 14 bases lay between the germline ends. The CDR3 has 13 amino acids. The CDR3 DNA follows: TGCAGCGTTGCCGGGGGGAGGGGGTACGAGCAGTACTTC. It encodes CSVAGGRGYEQYF.

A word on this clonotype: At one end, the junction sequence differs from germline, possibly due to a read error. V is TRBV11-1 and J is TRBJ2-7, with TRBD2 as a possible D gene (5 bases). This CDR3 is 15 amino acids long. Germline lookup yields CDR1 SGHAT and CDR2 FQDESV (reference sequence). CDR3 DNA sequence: TGTGCCAGCAGCTCCTCCGGGATAGGAACCTACAAGCAGTACTTC. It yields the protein CASSSSGIGTYKQYF.

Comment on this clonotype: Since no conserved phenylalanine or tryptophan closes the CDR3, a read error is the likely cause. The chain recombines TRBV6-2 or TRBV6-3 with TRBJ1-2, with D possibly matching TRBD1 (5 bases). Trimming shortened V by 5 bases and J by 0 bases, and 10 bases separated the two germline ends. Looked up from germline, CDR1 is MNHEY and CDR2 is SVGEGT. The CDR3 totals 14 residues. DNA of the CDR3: TGTGCCAGCAGTACGAACAGGACTAACTATGGCTACACCCTC. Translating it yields CASSTNRTNYGYTL.

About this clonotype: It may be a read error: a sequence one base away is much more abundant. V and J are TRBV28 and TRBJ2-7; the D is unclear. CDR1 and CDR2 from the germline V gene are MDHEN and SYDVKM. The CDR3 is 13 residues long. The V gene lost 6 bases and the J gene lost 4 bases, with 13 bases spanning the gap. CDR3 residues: CASSPTDEYEQYF. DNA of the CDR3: TGTGCCAGCAGCCCGACGGACGAGTACGAGCAGTACTTC.

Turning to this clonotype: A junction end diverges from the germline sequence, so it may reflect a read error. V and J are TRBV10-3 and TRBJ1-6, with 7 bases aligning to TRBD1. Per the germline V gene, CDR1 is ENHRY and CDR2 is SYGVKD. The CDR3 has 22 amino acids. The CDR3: CAISDQYTGVISARLNNSPLNF. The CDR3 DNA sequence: TGTGCCATCAGTGACCAATATACAGGGGTCATCAGCGCGCGTCTTAATAATTCACCCCTCAACTTT.

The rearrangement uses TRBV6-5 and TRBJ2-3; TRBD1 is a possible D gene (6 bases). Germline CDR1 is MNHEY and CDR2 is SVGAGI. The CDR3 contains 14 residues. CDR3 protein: CTNISRTVTDTQYF. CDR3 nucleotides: TGTACCAACATTTCAAGGACAGTCACAGATACGCAGTATTTT.

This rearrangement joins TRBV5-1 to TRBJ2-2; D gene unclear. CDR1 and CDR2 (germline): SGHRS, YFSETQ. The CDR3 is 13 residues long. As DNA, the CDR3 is TGCGCTAACAGCTTGGATGTGATCGGGGAGCTGTTTTTT. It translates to CANSLDVIGELFF.

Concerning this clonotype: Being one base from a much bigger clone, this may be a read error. CDR3 loop: CASSLTTGEQLF. CDR3 sequence (DNA): TGTGCCAGCAGCTTAACGACTGGCGAGCAGCTCTTC. The chain recombines TRBV7-3 with TRBJ2-1; D remains ambiguous. The CDR3 contains 12 residues. Germline V gives CDR1 SGHTA, CDR2 FQGTGA.

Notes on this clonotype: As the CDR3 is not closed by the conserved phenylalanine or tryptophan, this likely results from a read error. The CDR3 DNA reads as TGTGCCAGCAGTAGCGCAGCCGGGAGACCTCAAAAGAACACCGGAGAGCTGTTTTAT. Amino acid sequence: CASSSAAGRPQKNTGELFY. J is TRBJ2-2 and V is TRBV6-2 or TRBV6-3; weak D call: TRBD2 (6 bases). This CDR3 is built from 19 residues. Germline V gene data show CDR1 as MNHEY and CDR2 as SVGEGT.

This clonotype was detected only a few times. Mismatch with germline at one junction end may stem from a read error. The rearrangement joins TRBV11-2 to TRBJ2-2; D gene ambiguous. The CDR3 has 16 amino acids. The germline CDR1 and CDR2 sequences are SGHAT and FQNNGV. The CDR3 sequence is CASSLVGTRVAGELFF. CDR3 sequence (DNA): TGTGCCAGCAGCTTAGTGGGTACACGGGTTGCCGGCGAGCTGTTTTTT.